The rows below give T cell receptor beta chains drawn from one sample of a study of T cell responses to AZD1222 COVID-19 vaccine. Clones were sequenced by immunoSEQ multiplex PCR, and TCRdb holds only the in-frame ones, with some missing. The table includes approximately 90,000 clones, 85% to 90% detected once. The sample consisted of peripheral blood, taken on day 0 of AZD1222 vaccination. All receptors come from an adult in good health. Both conserved end residues are part of each CDR3. The D gene is left open where the match is weak. For some rows the clone size is stated as once, few or many, or as a class when expanded; others skip it.

TRBJ2-1 TRBV6-5 . TRBD2 TGTGCCAGCAGCCCCCCGGGAGGCCCGGGTGAGCAGTTCTTC CASSPPGGPGEQFF
TRBJ1-1 TRBV10-3 . TRBD1 TGTGCCATCAGCCAAGTGAAGGGACAGCACACTGAAGCTTTCTTT CAISQVKGQHTEAFF
TRBJ1-1 TRBV5-1 . TRBD1 TGCGCCAGCAGCCCTCGACAGGGGGTCATGAACACTGAAGCTTTCTTT CASSPRQGVMNTEAFF
TRBJ1-1 TRBV9 . . TGTGCCAGCAGCGTAGGAGGGGTGGGTTATACGAACACTGAAGCTTTCTTT CASSVGGVGYTNTEAFF
TRBJ1-6 TRBV6-1 . . TGTGCCAGCAGTGATACGTGGAATTCACCCCTCCACTTT CASSDTWNSPLHF
TRBJ2-5 TRBV10-3 . TRBD2 TGTGCCATCGGGGAGGGACTAGTGACTCAAGAGACCCAGTACTTC CAIGEGLVTQETQYF
TRBJ1-3 TRBV9 . . TGTGCCAGCAGCGTAGCTGCGCTGGGCCCTGGAAACACCATATATTTT CASSVAALGPGNTIYF
TRBJ1-1 TRBV7-2 . TRBD1 TGTGCCAGCAGCAAATGGACAGGAAACACTGAAGCTTTCTTT CASSKWTGNTEAFF
TRBJ1-1 TRBV6-2/TRBV6-3 . TRBD1 TGTGCCAGCAGTTACTTAGGACAGGCCCCGGACACTGAAGCTTTCTTT CASSYLGQAPDTEAFF
TRBJ2-2 TRBV5-6 . TRBD1 TGTGCCAGCAGCTGGGGGACAGGTGCGAACACCGGGGAGCTGTTTTTT CASSWGTGANTGELFF
TRBJ1-2 TRBV9 once TRBD1 TGTGCCAGCAGCTCGACAGGGGGTGGCTACACCTTC CASSSTGGGYTF
TRBJ1-4 TRBV3-1/TRBV3-2 once . TGTGCCAGCAGCCCGGGGCGCCGGTGGGTAAATGAAAAACTGTTTTTT CASSPGRRWVNEKLFF
TRBJ1-1 TRBV12-3/TRBV12-4 . . TGTGCCAGCAGAACGGGACACTCTGAAGCTTTCTTT CASRTGHSEAFF
TRBJ1-5 TRBV28 once . TGTGCCAGCAGTTTAAACAGGTGGCCCCAGCATTTT CASSLNRWPQHF
TRBJ1-6 TRBV18 . TRBD1 TGTGCCAGCTCAAAGGGACAGGGTGTACACTCACCCCTCCACTTT CASSKGQGVHSPLHF
TRBJ2-7 TRBV4-3 . . TGCGCCAGCAGCCACGGGGACTCCTACGAGCAGTACTTC CASSHGDSYEQYF
TRBJ1-2 TRBV29-1 . . TGCAGCGCTGGGCCTGGGACAGGCTACACCTTC CSAGPGTGYTF
TRBJ1-2 TRBV18 . . TGTGCCAGCTCGGCCTCCGAGGGAAATGGCTACACCTTC CASSASEGNGYTF
TRBJ2-2 TRBV27 . . TGTGCCAGCCGGGACCCTCCCAGGGAGCTGTTTTTT CASRDPPRELFF
TRBJ1-3 TRBV3-1/TRBV3-2 . . TGTGCCAGCAGCCAAGTTAACAGGGCTGGAAACACCATATATTTT CASSQVNRAGNTIYF
TRBJ1-2 TRBV6-1 . . TGTGCCAGCAGTGAAGCCTTCGTCGGACACTATGGCTACACCTTC CASSEAFVGHYGYTF
TRBJ1-1 TRBV7-9 . TRBD1 TGTGCCAGCAGCCCGACAGGGGGCATGAACACTGAAGCTTTCTTT CASSPTGGMNTEAFF
TRBJ2-7 TRBV7-9 . TRBD1 TGTGCCAGCGGACAAAAGACAGGGCTCGAGCAGTACTTC CASGQKTGLEQYF
TRBJ1-2 TRBV12-3/TRBV12-4 . . TGTGCCAGCAGTCCCAACAGGTCCTGGGGCTACACCTTC CASSPNRSWGYTF
TRBJ2-7 TRBV19 . . TGTGCCAGTAGTATTGGCCTAGCTTCTTCCTACGAGCAGTACTTC CASSIGLASSYEQYF
TRBJ1-3 TRBV9 . . TGTGCCAGCAGCGTAGGGGACTCTGGAAACACCATATATTTT CASSVGDSGNTIYF
TRBJ1-1 TRBV20-1 . . TGCAGTGCTAGAGACCGCATAGAAGCTTTCTTT CSARDRIEAFF
TRBJ1-3 TRBV3-1/TRBV3-2 . . TGTGCCAGCAGCCCTAGCCACTCTGGAAACACCATATATTTT CASSPSHSGNTIYF
TRBJ1-2 TRBV15 once . TGTGCCACCAGCAGAGGCGATCTGAACTATGGCTACACCTTC CATSRGDLNYGYTF
TRBJ1-2 TRBV5-1 . TRBD1 TGCGCCAGCAGCTTTGGACAGGACTCTGGCTACACCTTC CASSFGQDSGYTF
TRBJ2-3 TRBV24-1 . TRBD2 TGTGCCACCAGTGATCCGCGGGCTAGCGGGGGGGCCGGAGATACGCAGTATTTT CATSDPRASGGAGDTQYF
TRBJ1-1 TRBV5-1 . TRBD1 TGCGCCAGCAGCGTGACAGGGGTTAGGAACACTGAAGCTTTCTTT CASSVTGVRNTEAFF
TRBJ1-2 TRBV5-1 . TRBD1 TGCGCCAGCAGCTGGCCGGGGGGGACAGGGAACTCGGCGTCATATACCTTC CASSWPGGTGNSASYTF
TRBJ1-5 TRBV5-6 few . TGTGCCAGCAGCTTGCGGGGGGGTGACCAGCCCCAGCATTTT CASSLRGGDQPQHF
TRBJ1-6 TRBV11-2 . TRBD1 TGTGCCAGCAGCTTCCGGGACAGGGAAGATAATTCACCCCTCCACTTT CASSFRDREDNSPLHF
TRBJ1-2 TRBV9 . . TGTGCCAGCAGCGAGGGAGGAGGGTCCAACTATGGCTACACCTTC CASSEGGGSNYGYTF
TRBJ2-7 TRBV28 . . TGTGCCAGCGGCGGGTTGAACGAGCAGTACTTC CASGGLNEQYF
TRBJ1-3 TRBV6-5 . TRBD1 TGTGCCAGCAGCCCACAGGGGGCGCGGGGAAACACCATATATTTT CASSPQGARGNTIYF
TRBJ2-7 TRBV4-3 once TRBD2 TGCGCCAGCAGCCACGGGACTAGCGGGGGGAGTCAGCAGTACTTC CASSHGTSGGSQQYF
TRBJ2-7 TRBV4-3 . TRBD2 TGCGCCAGCAGCCAGGAGCGGGGGTTGGTACCGCAGTACTTC CASSQERGLVPQYF
TRBJ1-2 TRBV20-1 . TRBD1 TGCAGTGCTAGTAAGGGGACAGGGTCCTATGGCTACACCTTC CSASKGTGSYGYTF
TRBJ2-2 TRBV2 . . TGTGCCAGCAGCCTTCTCGGGGAGCTGTTTTTT CASSLLGELFF
TRBJ1-1 TRBV11-2 . . TGTGCCAGCAGCCCGTGGAGGGCAGATAACAGGATCAACACTGAAGCTTTCTTT CASSPWRADNRINTEAFF
TRBJ1-2 TRBV11-2 . . TGTGCCAGCAGCCGAAACTATGGGCGGGAGGACTATGGCTACACCTTC CASSRNYGREDYGYTF
TRBJ2-3 TRBV9 once . TGTGCCAGCAGCCTTAGTCGCACAGATACGCAGTATTTT CASSLSRTDTQYF
TRBJ1-1 TRBV6-5 . . TGTGCCAGCAGCCGGGAGTCAGCCATGAACACTGAAGCTTTCTTT CASSRESAMNTEAFF
TRBJ2-3 TRBV7-6 . . TGTGCCAGCAGCTTAGACGGAGATACGCAGTATTTT CASSLDGDTQYF
TRBJ2-1 TRBV2 . . TGTGCCAGCCTCGAAGTAGGGGGAAATGAGCAGTTCTTC CASLEVGGNEQFF
TRBJ2-7 TRBV5-4 . . TGTGCCAGCAGCTTACCGTCTGGAAGCTCCTACGAGCAGTACTTC CASSLPSGSSYEQYF
TRBJ1-4 TRBV11-2 . TRBD1 TGTGCCAGCAGCTTAGATCTTGCAGGGGGAGGAGAAAAACTGTTTTTT CASSLDLAGGGEKLFF
TRBJ1-1 TRBV10-1 . TRBD1 TGCGCCAGCAGTGAGTCCAGGGGGGCGCCCACTGAAGCTTTCTTT CASSESRGAPTEAFF
TRBJ1-5 TRBV6-1 . . TGTGCCAGCAGTGAAAGGGAAGAGAATCAGCCCCAGCATTTT CASSEREENQPQHF
TRBJ1-1 TRBV30 . . TGTGCCTGGAGTCTGACCACGGGCACTGAAGCTTTCTTT CAWSLTTGTEAFF
TRBJ1-5 TRBV15 . TRBD1 TGTGCCACCAGAGACCCACGACAGGGGTATCAGCCCCAGCATTTT CATRDPRQGYQPQHF